The clone carrying this TCR beta chain is a singleton in its sample. The antigen is undetermined. TCRdb's table, derived via immunoSEQ multiplex PCR, lists solely in-frame clones and lacks some. Among 45,000 to 70,000 clones listed, about 89% were seen once. CDR1 is MDHEN, CDR2 SYDVKM, per germline. This CDR3 comprises 13 residues. The V gene lost 6 bases and the J gene lost 2 bases, with 10 bases spanning the gap. This sample was taken from a study of OX40 agonist ivuxolimab in advanced cancers. General observations from the study: The average count of expanded clones was higher among CD8+ T cells than among CD4+.

The chain joins TRBV28 to TRBJ1-2; D possibly corresponds to TRBD1 (5 bases). The input for sequencing was CD4+ or CD8+ T cells sorted from blood, taken in a trial of the OX40 agonist ivuxolimab. The TCR originated in an adult with an advanced solid tumor such as melanoma, head and neck, liver or kidney cancer. As DNA, the CDR3 is TGTGCCAGCAGCAAACAGGCGAACTATGGCTACACCTTC. As protein: CASSKQANYGYTF.